The 12 T cell receptor beta chains listed next were all sequenced from one sample in a study of OX40 agonist ivuxolimab in advanced cancers. The assay was immunoSEQ multiplex PCR, and TCRdb's table has in-frame clones only and misses some. Counted here are around 97,000 clones, less than 90% occurring once; the ten biggest clones make up around 5.5%. Sample: CD4+ or CD8+ T cells sorted from blood, taken in a trial of the OX40 agonist ivuxolimab. The receptors derive from an adult with an advanced solid tumor such as melanoma, head and neck, liver or kidney cancer.

V usage is TRBV9 and J usage is TRBJ2-7, with 13 bases matching TRBD2. V shed 3 bases, J shed 2 bases, and the junction held 2 bases outside the gene matches. CDR3 length: 15 residues. Germline loops: CDR1 SGDLS, CDR2 YYNGEE. The CDR3 coding sequence is TGTGCCAGCAGCGCGGGGACTAGCGGGGCCTACGAGCAGTACTTC. Encoded protein: CASSAGTSGAYEQYF.

This rearrangement joins TRBV9 to TRBJ1-2, with a tentative D call TRBD1 (5 bases). This CDR3 is 14 amino acids long. V lost 4 bases to trimming and J lost 3 bases, with 13 bases between them. Germline V gene data show CDR1 as SGDLS and CDR2 as YYNGEE. CDR3 loop: CASSHNTGDYGYTF. The DNA for the CDR3 is TGTGCCAGCAGCCACAATACGGGGGACTATGGCTACACCTTC.

The V call is TRBV6-6, the J call TRBJ1-1; D ambiguous. This CDR3 is 10 amino acids long. V was shortened by 5 bases and J by 7 bases, with 5 bases between the two germline ends. CDR1 and CDR2 (germline): MNHNY, SVGAGI (reference sequence). CDR3 bases: TGTGCCAGCAGTCAGATTGAAGCTTTCTTT. Translation gives CASSQIEAFF.

The chain combines TRBV7-8 with TRBJ1-4; 7 bases are shared with TRBD1. Per germline, CDR1 SGHVS and CDR2 FQNEAQ. V was pared by 5 bases and J by 3 bases, with 15 bases of the junction left unmatched. CDR3 length: 18 residues. CDR3 loop: CASSHNFRRGSSNEKLFF. Written as DNA, the CDR3 is TGTGCCAGCAGCCACAATTTCCGCAGGGGGAGTTCTAATGAAAAACTGTTTTTT.

The J gene is TRBJ1-1, the V gene TRBV5-6; D gene ambiguous. The CDR3 spans 14 residues. Trimming took 2 bases from V and 1 from J, leaving 9 bases between them. The V gene's germline CDR1 is SGHDT and CDR2 YYEEEE. CDR3 in amino acids: CASSLFAGNTEAFF. CDR3 in DNA: TGTGCCAGCAGCTTATTCGCCGGGAACACTGAAGCTTTCTTT.

The chain is built from TRBV11-2 and TRBJ2-1; 10 bases match TRBD2. Germline-derived CDR1 and CDR2 are SGHAT and FQNNGV. There are 15 residues in the CDR3. With V trimmed by 6 bases and J by 4 bases, 6 bases remained unmatched. The DNA of the CDR3 is TGTGCCAGCAGTATCAGCGGGGGGGCATACAATGAGCAGTTCTTC. Protein sequence: CASSISGGAYNEQFF.

Here the CDR3 DNA reads TGTGCCAGCAGTTACTCGACAGGACCCGGGGAGGAAGCTTTCTTT. Protein sequence: CASSYSTGPGEEAFF. The chain has TRBV6-6 and TRBJ1-1, with D maybe TRBD1 (6 bases). The length of the CDR3 is 15 residues. Germline V CDR1 and CDR2: MNHNY, SVGAGI (reference sequence). Trimming removed 0 bases at V and 8 bases at J, with 16 bases between.

The chain carries TRBV15 and TRBJ1-5, with a weak D call TRBD1 (5 bases). This CDR3 is 13 amino acids long. Trimming left V 5 bases short and J 9 bases short, with 14 bases between. Germline V CDR1 and CDR2: LNHNV, YYDKDF (reference sequence). The CDR3 is CATSARGARPQHF. The CDR3 region has the DNA TGTGCCACCAGCGCCCGCGGGGCCAGGCCCCAGCATTTT.

This chain joins TRBV2 and TRBJ2-7, with 12 bases aligning to TRBD2. Per the germline V gene, CDR1 is SNHLY and CDR2 is FYNNEI. V lost 5 bases, J lost 5 bases, and 7 bases stayed unmatched. The length of the CDR3 is 15 residues. The CDR3 DNA reads as TGTGCCAGCAGTTCTCAGACTAGCGGGAGCGACGAGCAGTACTTC. Protein sequence: CASSSQTSGSDEQYF.

V is TRBV7-8 and J is TRBJ2-5; D is undetermined. From germline, CDR1 is SGHVS and CDR2 FQNEAQ. Trimming shortened V by 5 bases and J by 2 bases, and 9 bases separated the two germline ends. CDR3 size: 13 residues. The DNA for the CDR3 is TGTGCCAGCAGCCCCGAAGGGCAAGAGACCCAGTACTTC. Its translation is CASSPEGQETQYF.

V usage is TRBV7-2 and J usage is TRBJ1-5; tentative D call: TRBD1 (5 bases). V was trimmed by 5 bases and J by 6 bases, leaving 17 bases between them. Germline CDR1 reads SGHTA; CDR2 reads FQGNSA. The CDR3 totals 15 residues. CDR3 in amino acids: CASSPNQGSAQPQHF. The CDR3 coding sequence is TGTGCCAGCAGCCCTAATCAGGGAAGTGCTCAGCCCCAGCATTTT.

This rearrangement joins TRBV30 to TRBJ2-5; D is tentatively TRBD1 or TRBD2 (7 bases each). V was cut by 6 bases and J by 4 bases, with 15 bases left in between. Germline V lookup: CDR1 GTSNPN, CDR2 SVGIG (reference sequence). The CDR3 is 13 amino acids. CDR3 region: CACLAGGGETQYF. The CDR3 DNA follows: TGTGCCTGTCTGGCAGGGGGGGGAGAGACCCAGTACTTC.